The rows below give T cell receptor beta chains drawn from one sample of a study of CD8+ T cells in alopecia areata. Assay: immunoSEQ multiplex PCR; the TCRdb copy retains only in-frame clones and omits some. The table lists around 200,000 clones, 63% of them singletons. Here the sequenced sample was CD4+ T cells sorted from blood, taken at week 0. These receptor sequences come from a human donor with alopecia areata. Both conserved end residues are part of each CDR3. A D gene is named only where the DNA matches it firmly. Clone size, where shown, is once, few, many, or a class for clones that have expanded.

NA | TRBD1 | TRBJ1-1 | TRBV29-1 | TGCAGCGCCAGACAGGGGGCCACTGAAGCTTTCTTT | CSARQGATEAFF
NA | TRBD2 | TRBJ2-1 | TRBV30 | TGTGCCTGGACCGCGGGGGGGCCCAGTGAGCAGTTCTTC | CAWTAGGPSEQFF
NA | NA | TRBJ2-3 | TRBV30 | TGTGCCTGGAGTGCGATCCAGTCCACAGATACGCAGTATTTT | CAWSAIQSTDTQYF
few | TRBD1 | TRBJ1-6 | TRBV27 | TGTGCCAGCAGCCCAGACAGGGTTAATTCACCCCTCCACTTT | CASSPDRVNSPLHF
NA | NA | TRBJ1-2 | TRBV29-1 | TGCAGCGTTGTACCGGGGAACTATGGCTACACCTTC | CSVVPGNYGYTF
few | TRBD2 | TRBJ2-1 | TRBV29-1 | TGCAGCGTCGTGGGGACTAGCGGGGGGGCATTGGAGCAGTTCTTC | CSVVGTSGGALEQFF
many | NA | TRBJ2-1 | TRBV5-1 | TGCGCCAGCAGCATAACTAGCCGAAATTCCAATGAGCAGTTCTTC | CASSITSRNSNEQFF
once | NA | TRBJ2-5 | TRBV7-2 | TGTGCCAGCAGCTCAGAGACCCAGTACTTC | CASSSETQYF
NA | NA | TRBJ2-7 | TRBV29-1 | TGCAGCCCCGAACCGGGACAAATGTACGAGCAGTACTTC | CSPEPGQMYEQYF
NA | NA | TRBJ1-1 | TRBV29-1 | TGCAGCGGCACCTCCGCAGATGAAGCTTTCTTT | CSGTSADEAFF
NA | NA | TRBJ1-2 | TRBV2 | TGTGCCAGCAGGGAAACAAGGGAAAGAGGCTACACCTTC | CASRETRERGYTF
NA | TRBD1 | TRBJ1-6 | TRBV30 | TGTGCCTGGTTACAGGGGTTCACCCTCCACTTT | CAWLQGFTLHF
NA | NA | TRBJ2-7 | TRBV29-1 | TGCAGCGTATGGATGGGCTACGAGCAGTACTTC | CSVWMGYEQYF
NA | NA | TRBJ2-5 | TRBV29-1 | TGCAGCGTTCAAAGGGGCAGGGTGAACCAAGAGACCCAGTACTTC | CSVQRGRVNQETQYF
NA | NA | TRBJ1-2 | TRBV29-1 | TGCAGCGTTGGAGGGGGGTACGATGGCTACACCTTC | CSVGGGYDGYTF
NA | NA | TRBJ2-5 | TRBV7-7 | TGTGCCAGCAGCTTAGTCGGGTCGGGGACCCAGTACTTC | CASSLVGSGTQYF
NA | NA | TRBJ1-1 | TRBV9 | TGTGCCAGCAGCGTAGTTCAGGGGACTGAAGCTTTCTTT | CASSVVQGTEAFF
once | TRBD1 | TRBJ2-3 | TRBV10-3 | TGTGCCATCAGGCCTAGGGGGCCGGGAGATACGCAGTATTTT | CAIRPRGPGDTQYF
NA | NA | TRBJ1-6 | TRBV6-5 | TGTGCCAGCAGCTCCGGGGGCTATAATTCACCCCTCCACTTT | CASSSGGYNSPLHF
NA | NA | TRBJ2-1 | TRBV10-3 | TGTGCCATCAGTGATCGACCACCCAATGAGCAGTTCTTC | CAISDRPPNEQFF
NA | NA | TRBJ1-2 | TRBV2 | TGTGCCAGCAGTCCACCTGCCTCCCCGCATGGCTACACCTTC | CASSPPASPHGYTF
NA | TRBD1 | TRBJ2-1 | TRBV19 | TGTGCCAGTAGATTCGACAGGGGGTTTATCTATGAGCAGTTCTTC | CASRFDRGFIYEQFF
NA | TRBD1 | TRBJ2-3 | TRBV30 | TGTGCGTCGAGGGGGGACAGGGAGACAGATACGCAGTATTTT | CASRGDRETDTQYF
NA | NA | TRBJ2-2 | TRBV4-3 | TGCGCCAGCAGCCCAGTGCTGGGGACCGGGGAGCTGTTTTTT | CASSPVLGTGELFF
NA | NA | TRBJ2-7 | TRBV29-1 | TGCAGCGTTGTATACAGGTCCTACGAGCAGTACTTC | CSVVYRSYEQYF
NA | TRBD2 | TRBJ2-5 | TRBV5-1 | TGCGCCAGCAGCTTGGGGACTAGTCAAGAGACCCAGTACTTC | CASSLGTSQETQYF
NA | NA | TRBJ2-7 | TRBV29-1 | TGCAGCGTAGGACTCGACTCGTACGAGCAGTACTTC | CSVGLDSYEQYF
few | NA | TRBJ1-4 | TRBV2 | TGTGCCAGCAGTGCGACCGGGAGGAGTAATGAAAAACTGTTTTTT | CASSATGRSNEKLFF
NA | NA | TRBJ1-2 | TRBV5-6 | TGTGCCAGCAGCGCCGATTCTCGTCCAACTAACTATGGCTACACCTTC | CASSADSRPTNYGYTF
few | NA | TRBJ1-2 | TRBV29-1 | TGCAGCTCGACTGCAGGGTCGAACTATGGCTACACCTTC | CSSTAGSNYGYTF
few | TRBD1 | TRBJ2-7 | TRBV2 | TGTGCCAGCAGTGCCCTACAGGGGAACGCCTACGAGCAGTACTTC | CASSALQGNAYEQYF
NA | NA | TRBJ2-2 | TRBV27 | TGTGCCAGCAGTCTCAGACGCGGGGAGCTGTTTTTT | CASSLRRGELFF
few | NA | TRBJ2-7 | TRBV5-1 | TGCGCCAGCAGCCCCTCAGGAACGGCCTACGAGCAGTACTTC | CASSPSGTAYEQYF
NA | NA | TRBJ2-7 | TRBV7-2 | TGTGCCAGCAGCGTCCGGACCTACGAGCAGTACTTC | CASSVRTYEQYF
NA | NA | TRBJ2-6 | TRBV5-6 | TGTGCCAGCAGCTTTCGGGTCTCTGGGGCCAACGTCCTGACTTTC | CASSFRVSGANVLTF
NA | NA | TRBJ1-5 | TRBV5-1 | TGCGCCAGCAGCTTGAAAGACACGCATCAGCCCCAGCATTTT | CASSLKDTHQPQHF
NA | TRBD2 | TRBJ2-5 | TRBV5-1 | TGCGCCAGCAGTTCCCGACTAGCGGGGCAAGAGACCCAGTACTTC | CASSSRLAGQETQYF
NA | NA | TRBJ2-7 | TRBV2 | TGTGCCAGCAGTGCGGCAGTCGGTGGTGCGCAGTACTTC | CASSAAVGGAQYF
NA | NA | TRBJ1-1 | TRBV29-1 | TGCAGCGTACAGGGGAACACTGAAGCTTTCTTT | CSVQGNTEAFF
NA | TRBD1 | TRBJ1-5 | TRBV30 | TGTGCCTGGAGTGCGCAGGGGGCCCAGCCCCAGCATTTT | CAWSAQGAQPQHF
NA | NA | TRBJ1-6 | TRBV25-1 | TGTGCCAGCAGTGAACCGGGGCTAAATTCACCCCTCCACTTT | CASSEPGLNSPLHF
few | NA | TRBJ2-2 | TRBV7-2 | TGTGCCAGCAGCTTAGTTATGGGTTGGTCCGGGGAGCTGTTTTTT | CASSLVMGWSGELFF
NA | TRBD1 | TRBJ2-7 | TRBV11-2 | TGTGCCAGCAGCGCAGACAGGGGGAGGTACGAGCAGTACTTC | CASSADRGRYEQYF
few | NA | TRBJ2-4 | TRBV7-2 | TGTGCCAGCAGCTTTACGCACACACTAGGGGAAATTCAGTACTTC | CASSFTHTLGEIQYF
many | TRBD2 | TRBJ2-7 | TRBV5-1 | TGCGCCAGCAGCTTGAATAGCGGGGGACCCTACGAGCAGTACTTC | CASSLNSGGPYEQYF
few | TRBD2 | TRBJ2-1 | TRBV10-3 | TGTGCCATCAGTGATCTCATAGCGGGGTCCACCGATGAGCAGTTCTTC | CAISDLIAGSTDEQFF
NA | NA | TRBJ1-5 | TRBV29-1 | TGCGGGGGGGCCCGAATATATCAGCCCCAGCATTTT | CGGARIYQPQHF
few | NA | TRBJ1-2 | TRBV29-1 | TGCAGCGTTGAAGATGTAGGAACCTATGGCTACACCTTC | CSVEDVGTYGYTF
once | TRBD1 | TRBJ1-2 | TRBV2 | TGTGCCAGCAGTACAGGGGACGGCTACACCTTC | CASSTGDGYTF
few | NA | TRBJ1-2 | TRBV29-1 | TGCAGCGCCACAGAGACCCACTATGGCTACACCTTC | CSATETHYGYTF
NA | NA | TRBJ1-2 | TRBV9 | TGTGCCAGCAGCGTAGTAAGGGTGAGAGACCCGGCGTTCTGCTATGGCTACACCTTC | CASSVVRVRDPAFCYGYTF
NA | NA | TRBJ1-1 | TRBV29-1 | TGCAGCGTAACTCGGGCCCCGAACACTGAAGCTTTCTTT | CSVTRAPNTEAFF
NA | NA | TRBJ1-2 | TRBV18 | TGTGCCAGCTCACCGTCGGGTCCTAACGAGGGAGGCTACACCTTC | CASSPSGPNEGGYTF